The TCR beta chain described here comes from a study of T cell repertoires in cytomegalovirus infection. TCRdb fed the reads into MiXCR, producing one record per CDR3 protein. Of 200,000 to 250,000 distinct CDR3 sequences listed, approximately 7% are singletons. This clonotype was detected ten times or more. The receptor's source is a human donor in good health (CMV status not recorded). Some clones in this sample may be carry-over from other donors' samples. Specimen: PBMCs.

The CDR3 DNA is TGTGCCAGCAGCTGGGTGACCGGGGACAGGGGCCGCGGGAAACTGTTTTTT. This gives the protein CASSWVTGDRGRGKLFF. V gene TRBV7-2 combines with J gene TRBJ1-4, with TRBD1 identical over 10 bases. Looked up from germline, CDR1 is SGHTA and CDR2 is FQGNSA. V trimming: 4 bases; J trimming: 11 bases; junction bases outside the gene matches: 16. The CDR3 is made up of 17 amino acids.